The clone carrying this T cell receptor (beta chain) has only one observation. Its cognate antigen is unknown. Here immunoSEQ multiplex PCR was the method, and the copy in TCRdb shows in-frame clones only, minus some. This table has around 59,000 clones, around 68% appearing once. The CDR3 is made up of 15 amino acids. Germline CDR1 MNHNS, CDR2 SASEGT. V gave up 5 bases and J gave up 0 bases; unmatched junction bases: 1. This sample stems from a study of radiotherapy plus CTLA-4 blockade in lung cancer. Study-wide context: Objective responses emerged in 18% of patients, and 30% to 40% attained disease control. Findings of the study overall: After treatment with radiotherapy plus ipilimumab, TCR clones that came from the tumor expanded in blood. Interferon-beta, together with early blood T cell clone dynamics, reportedly best predicted response.

Each patient with chemo-refractory metastatic non-small-cell lung cancer was treated with focal radiation plus CTLA-4 blockade using ipilimumab. This specimen consisted of peripheral blood, obtained from a patient treated with radiotherapy plus ipilimumab. The source of this sequence is a human donor with non-small cell lung cancer whose response to radiotherapy plus ipilimumab could not be evaluated. The gene calls are TRBV6-1 and TRBJ2-6, with 7 bases fitting TRBD2. CDR3 DNA sequence: TGTGCCAGCAGTTCGGGGGGCTCTGGGGCCAACGTCCTGACTTTC. Protein: CASSSGGSGANVLTF.